The clone carrying this T cell receptor beta chain was seen many times. Its target is not known. The CDR3 length is 16 residues. Germline CDR1 is SGHKS and CDR2 is YYEKEE (reference sequence). Losses at the gene ends were 2 bases for V and 4 bases for J; bases not matched to a gene: 10. The data were obtained in a study of CD8 T cells in ankylosing spondylitis. Findings and limits, study-wide: Within ankylosing spondylitis blood, a TCR beta motif made up of eight highly homologous variants appeared to be characteristic. Reports of some motif variants in reactive arthritis synovial fluid and blood predate this one. The clones that were linked to disease were reported to be significantly enriched in matched synovial fluid samples from ankylosing spondylitis patients.

With molecular barcodes, quantitative 5'-RACE was used to make the TCR beta libraries. TCRdb fed the 5' RACE reads into MiXCR, producing one record per CDR3 protein. The repertoire has a few hundred thousand distinct CDR3 sequences, about 10% of them found once; the top ten carry 6% to 8%. The sequence was collected from a male donor with ankylosing spondylitis or in good health (not recorded which). This chain uses TRBV5-5 with TRBJ2-3, with 7 bases that match TRBD2. The sequenced sample was blood, either unsorted or a sorted T cell fraction (not recorded which). CDR3 in DNA: TGTGCCAGCAGCTTATCCCTAGCGGCTCGGGCAGATACGCAGTATTTT. Its translation is CASSLSLAARADTQYF.